These T cell receptor beta chains were read from a single sample in a study of cytomegalovirus exposure and HLA in healthy donors. TCRdb's table, derived via immunoSEQ multiplex PCR, lists solely in-frame clones and lacks some. This table has more than 200,000 clones, about three quarters appearing once. The sequenced sample consisted of PBMCs. The receptors come from a man aged 18 to 29 in good health and CMV-seronegative. The CDR3 runs from the conserved cysteine through the conserved F or W. A D gene is named only where the DNA matches it firmly. Clone sizes are given selectively: once, few, many, or a class where the clone is expanded.

.	.	TRBV30	TRBJ2-7	TGTGCCTGGAGTGTGGGCGGGCGCTACGAGCAGTACTTC	CAWSVGGRYEQYF
.	TRBD1	TRBV19	TRBJ1-2	TGTGCCAGTAGCTTACGAGGACAGGGCTATGGCTACACCTTC	CASSLRGQGYGYTF
.	TRBD2	TRBV7-8	TRBJ2-3	TGTGCCAGCAGCCCTAGGGTAGCGGGGGGGGCATCTAGCACAGATACGCAGTATTTT	CASSPRVAGGASSTDTQYF
.	TRBD1	TRBV6-5	TRBJ1-4	TGTGCCAGCAGCCGCGGACAGGGGGCCGGGGGACTGTTTTTT	CASSRGQGAGGLFF
once	.	TRBV5-6	TRBJ2-1	TGTGCCAGCAGCTTGGGTAGGGACTTCGCCTACAATGAGCAGTTCTTC	CASSLGRDFAYNEQFF
.	.	TRBV7-8	TRBJ2-7	TGTGCCAGCAGCCCTAGTCGGGTTTCCTACGAGCAGTACTTC	CASSPSRVSYEQYF
.	.	TRBV7-2	TRBJ2-1	TGTGCCAGCAGCTTAGGGGCTCCACGATCCTACAATGAGCAGTTCTTC	CASSLGAPRSYNEQFF
.	TRBD1	TRBV5-4	TRBJ1-4	TGTGCCAGCAGCGTGGGACAGGGTAATGAAAAACTGTTTTTT	CASSVGQGNEKLFF
.	.	TRBV27	TRBJ2-1	TGTGCCAGCAGAAGACGAGCGGGCCGTCCACGGGACAATGAGCAGTTCTTC	CASRRRAGRPRDNEQFF
.	TRBD1	TRBV27	TRBJ1-2	TGTGCCAGCAGTCAAACCTGGGGGCAGGGGGTAAACTATGGCTACACCTTC	CASSQTWGQGVNYGYTF
.	.	TRBV27	TRBJ2-2	TGTGCCAGCAGTTTTAGGACTCCGACCACCGGGGAGCTGTTTTTT	CASSFRTPTTGELFF